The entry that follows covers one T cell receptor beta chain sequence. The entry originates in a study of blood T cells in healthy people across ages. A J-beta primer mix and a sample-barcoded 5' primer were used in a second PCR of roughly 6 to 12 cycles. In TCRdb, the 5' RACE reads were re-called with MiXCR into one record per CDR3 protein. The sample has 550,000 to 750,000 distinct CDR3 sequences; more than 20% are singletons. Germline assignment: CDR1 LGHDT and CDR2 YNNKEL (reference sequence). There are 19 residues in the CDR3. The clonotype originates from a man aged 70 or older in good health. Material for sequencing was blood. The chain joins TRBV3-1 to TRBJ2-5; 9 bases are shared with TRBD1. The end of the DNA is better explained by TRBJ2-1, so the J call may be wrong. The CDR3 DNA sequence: TGTGCCAGCAGCCACGGGACAGGGCCCGAGGAGGCTTGGGGCAATGAGCAGTTCTTC. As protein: CASSHGTGPEEAWGNEQFF.